This TCR beta chain was recorded in a study of blood T cell repertoires in COVID-19 (dated by TCRdb to about 2020). Context from the whole study: Samples from collaborators originated in the United States, Italy and Spain and spanned both the acute and convalescent phases of COVID-19. The samples were drawn from the first 160 participants of the ongoing ImmuneRACE study and from 1,254 subjects provided by 6 global collaborators. The prospective study material was composed of cDNA or gDNA derived from T cells, B-cell-depleted T cells, or PBMCs. Sample metadata almost always included a de-identified subject ID, COVID-19 status, age in years and sex. Subjects who had been exposed to COVID-19, were actively infected with it, or had recovered from it provided the deeply sampled blood TCRbeta repertoires that made up the dataset. The repertoires were made available in a free public database intended to serve as a resource for research on the immune response to SARS-CoV-2. Where available, HLA class I and class II types were taken from metadata supplied by the sample provider and were not determined by assay-based typing.

The immunoSEQ Assay, a bias-controlled multiplex PCR, was used to amplify TCRbeta CDR3 regions from genomic DNA. The study's processing was this. The number of nucleated cells in each sample was estimated from the amplification of reference gene primers within the assay. Sequence reads were collapsed and filtered to measure the absolute abundance of every unique TCRbeta CDR3 rearrangement. For each sample, productive Simpson clonality was calculated as the square root of Simpson's diversity index over productive rearrangements. TCRdb mirrors the immuneACCESS table, restricted to in-frame sequences. Some clones are absent from its copies; in checked studies, under half trace to an unresolved V gene, and the reason for the others is unknown. V, J and clone size are taken as reported in that table, and D and trimming were inferred from the DNA itself. This sample gives about 220,000 clones in total; 80% of them show up just once. The ten largest clones take up roughly 12% of the sample.

Remarks on this clone: Its antigen target is currently unknown. No per-base quality is available; no much larger clone lies one base away.

The CDR3 covers 13 residues, taking in both the cysteine and the phenylalanine. Only the CDR3 DNA stays, 39 bases, in frame from base 1. From V the trimming removes 7 bases and from J it removes 6 bases, while the gene matches leave 8 bases of the junction unaccounted for. The germline V gene (reference sequence) gives CDR1 as WNHNN and CDR2 as SYGVQD. Collaborating institutions collected whole blood in K2EDTA tubes following their own protocols. For TCRbeta analysis, collaborators shipped samples as frozen whole blood, isolated PBMCs, or DNA extracted from either of those sample types. The study at large found these results: The amount of clinical and demographic metadata varied by source and participant and was provided uncurated.

This TCR was sampled from a human donor in a cohort sampled during active COVID-19. Here the chain combines TRBV10-1 and TRBJ1-2, with 7 bases in between that match TRBD1. The sequenced sample consisted of peripheral blood. The CDR3 loop reads CASNPGGSDGYTF. The nucleotides are TGCGCCAGCAACCCAGGGGGGTCAGATGGCTACACCTTC.